Following are 27 T cell receptor beta chains from one sample sequenced in a study of T cell repertoires in cytomegalovirus infection. TCRdb independently ran MiXCR on the reads; one entry per CDR3 protein. The sample comprises under 450,000 distinct CDR3 sequences, about 35% of which are singletons, and roughly 14% rests with the top ten. No antigen has been assigned to these receptors. The sample here was cultured PBMCs, taken from culture after CMV antigen stimulation. These receptors originate from a human donor in good health (CMV status not recorded). Some clones in this sample may be carry-over from other donors' samples.

This clonotype occurred a few times. The chain links TRBV7-2 to TRBJ1-3; D remains ambiguous. The V end was cut by 1 base, the J end by 4 bases, with 8 bases between. The germline V gene has CDR1 SGHTA and CDR2 FQGNSA. There are 14 residues in the CDR3. DNA of the CDR3: TGTGCCAGCAGCTTAGTAGGATCGGGAAACACCATATATTTT. Translated, it gives CASSLVGSGNTIYF.

There are a few counts of this clonotype. The chain is built from TRBV7-8 and TRBJ2-7, with 7 bases aligning to TRBD1. The CDR3 runs to 16 residues. J lost 2 bases, V lost 5 bases, and 12 bases had no gene match. In germline, CDR1 is SGHVS, CDR2 FQNEAQ. CDR3 residues: CASSGQTGLPTYEQYF. The CDR3 DNA is TGTGCCAGCAGCGGTCAGACAGGGCTGCCAACCTACGAGCAGTACTTC.

J is TRBJ1-1 and V is TRBV2; D unclear. This CDR3 has 14 residues. V was pared by 6 bases and J by 0 bases, with 11 bases between. Germline V gene lookup returns CDR1 SNHLY and CDR2 FYNNEI. CDR3 protein: CASRREFLNTEAFF. CDR3 DNA sequence: TGTGCCAGCAGGCGGGAGTTTCTGAACACTGAAGCTTTCTTT.

The chain combines TRBV7-3 with TRBJ2-7; 7 bases are shared with TRBD2. This CDR3 is 14 amino acids long. V was pared by 3 bases and J by 5 bases, with 7 bases of the junction left unmatched. Germline V gives CDR1 SGHTA, CDR2 FQGTGA. DNA of the CDR3: TGTGCCAGCAGCTTGGGCGGGAGTTCCGACGAGCAGTACTTC. Translation: CASSLGGSSDEQYF.

The rearrangement joins TRBV28 to TRBJ2-5; TRBD2 matches 8 bases. The CDR3 totals 14 residues. V gave up 7 bases and J gave up 5 bases; unmatched junction bases: 9. CDR1 is MDHEN and CDR2 is SYDVKM in the germline V gene. CDR3 nucleotides: TGTGCCAGCACCGACGGGGGGGCCCAGGAGACCCAGTACTTC. This sequence encodes CASTDGGAQETQYF.

V is TRBV10-3 and J is TRBJ1-5, with D possibly matching TRBD1 (5 bases). CDR1 is ENHRY and CDR2 is SYGVKD in the germline V gene. V gave up 6 bases and J gave up 1 base, with 7 bases separating them. CDR3 length equals 13 residues. Here the CDR3 reads CAIRQESNQPQHF. DNA of the CDR3: TGTGCCATCAGACAGGAGAGCAATCAGCCCCAGCATTTT.

V and J are TRBV5-1 and TRBJ1-4, with a tentative D call TRBD1 (5 bases). The CDR3 is 15 amino acids. V dropped 7 bases and J dropped 7 bases, with 20 bases sitting between them. Germline-derived CDR1 and CDR2 are SGHRS and YFSETQ. Written as DNA, the CDR3 is TGCGCCAGCCAAGTAGGGGACCGGCTCTCTGAAAAACTGTTTTTT. This translates into CASQVGDRLSEKLFF.

The chain recombines TRBV12-3 or TRBV12-4 with TRBJ1-5; 9 nucleotides match TRBD1. V lost 6 bases to trimming and J lost 9 bases; unmatched junction nucleotides: 12. The CDR3 extends over 15 amino acids. CDR3 DNA: TGTGCCAGCAGGGAGGGGACAGGGAGTTTAGTGCCCCAGCATTTT. This sequence encodes CASREGTGSLVPQHF.

This clonotype was counted a few times. The chain recombines TRBV4-1 with TRBJ1-5; D uncertain. Looked up from germline, CDR1 is MGHRA and CDR2 is YSYEKL. Trimming removed 0 bases from V and 9 bases from J, with 6 bases in between. This CDR3 has 12 amino acids. The CDR3 protein is CASSQEAGPQHF. CDR3 bases: TGCGCCAGCAGCCAAGAAGCGGGGCCCCAGCATTTT.

This clonotype was picked up one time. The CDR3 loop reads CASSLVASGVETDTQYF. The CDR3 DNA is TGTGCCAGCAGCTTGGTTGCTAGCGGGGTGGAGACAGATACGCAGTATTTT. This chain uses TRBV5-5 with TRBJ2-3, with 9 bases matching TRBD2. The CDR3 totals 17 residues. Germline V CDR1 and CDR2: SGHKS, YYEKEE (reference sequence). With 0 bases clipped from V and 3 bases from J, the junction kept 8 bases outside the gene matches.

Here the CDR3 DNA reads TGTGCCAGCAGTTCCCGGGGAATCCTAAGTCAGCCCCAGCATTTT. This gives the protein CASSSRGILSQPQHF. V usage is TRBV28 and J usage is TRBJ1-5; no clear D gene. The V end was cut by 4 bases, the J end by 6 bases, with 16 bases between. The V gene's germline CDR1 is MDHEN and CDR2 SYDVKM. CDR3 length: 15 amino acids.

This chain joins TRBV6-2 or TRBV6-3 and TRBJ2-2, with 9 nucleotides matching TRBD1. In germline, CDR1 is MNHEY, CDR2 SVGEGT. The V and J ends lost 5 bases and 5 bases, in that order; junction bases with no gene match: 12. The CDR3 spans 17 residues. The CDR3 loop reads CASSGIPQGARTGELFF. The CDR3 nucleotides read TGTGCCAGCAGTGGAATCCCACAGGGGGCGAGGACCGGGGAGCTGTTTTTT.

This clonotype was found many times. This chain links TRBV7-2 with TRBJ1-2; a possible D gene is TRBD1 (6 bases). The CDR3 is made up of 14 amino acids. Germline V gene sequence: CDR1 SGHTA, CDR2 FQGNSA. The germline V and J ends were trimmed by 5 bases and 4 bases, with 14 bases remaining between them. The CDR3 DNA is TGTGCCAGCAGCCCCGGGACATTGGCCTATGGCTACACCTTC. Its translation is CASSPGTLAYGYTF.

This clonotype was seen a handful of times. This chain joins TRBV7-7 and TRBJ1-5; D call uncertain. CDR3 length: 15 residues. V lost 6 bases and J 1 base, leaving 13 bases between the germline ends. Germline V gives CDR1 SSHAT, CDR2 FNYEAQ (reference sequence). For the CDR3, the DNA is TGTGCCAGCAGGTGTAAAACAGAGAGCAATCAGCCCCAGCATTTT. This gives the protein CASRCKTESNQPQHF.

This clonotype was seen a few times. This chain links TRBV10-3 with TRBJ1-5, with a tentative D call TRBD1 (6 bases). V shed 6 bases and J shed 3 bases, with 18 bases lying between them. The CDR3 is 16 residues long. From germline, CDR1 is ENHRY and CDR2 SYGVKD. Written as DNA, the CDR3 is TGTGCCATCAGAGAACCTCCGGGACAACCCAATCAGCCCCAGCATTTT. Its translation: CAIREPPGQPNQPQHF.

This clonotype was seen a few times. The J gene is TRBJ1-2, the V gene TRBV20-1, with a possible D match to TRBD1 (5 bases). Germline V gives CDR1 DFQATT, CDR2 SNEGSKA (reference sequence). V was clipped by 2 bases and J by 2 bases, with 9 bases between them. The length of the CDR3 is 13 residues. CDR3 bases: TGCAGTGCTAGACAGGGTAACAACTATGGCTACACCTTC. Its protein product is CSARQGNNYGYTF.

V and J are TRBV10-3 and TRBJ2-7, with D perhaps matching TRBD2 (7 bases). The CDR3 has 14 residues. The germline V and J ends were trimmed by 0 bases and 6 bases, with 12 bases remaining between them. Germline CDR1 ENHRY, CDR2 SYGVKD. DNA for the CDR3: TGTGCCATCAGTGAGTCGGGGGGGCGAAGCGAGCAGTACGTC. Its translation is CAISESGGRSEQYV.

The chain combines TRBV29-1 with TRBJ1-2; D gene ambiguous. The CDR3 totals 10 residues. Germline CDR1 SQVTM, CDR2 ANQGSEA. V was shortened by 7 bases and J by 3 bases, with 6 bases between the two germline ends. The CDR3 nucleotides are TGCAGCGGGTATGACTATGGCTACACCTTC. This codes for CSGYDYGYTF.

This clonotype has a handful of counts. CDR3 protein: CASSLGTGINEQFF. The CDR3 DNA follows: TGTGCCAGCAGCTTAGGGACAGGGATCAATGAGCAGTTCTTC. The V and J genes are TRBV7-8 and TRBJ2-1; 8 nucleotides agree with TRBD1. Germline CDR1 reads SGHVS; CDR2 reads FQNEAQ. J lost 6 bases, V lost 1 base, and 2 bases had no gene match. This CDR3 comprises 14 residues.

This clonotype was seen a handful of times. The V call is TRBV5-1, the J call TRBJ2-7, with 10 bases identical to TRBD2. V lost 4 bases, J lost 4 bases, and 8 bases stayed unmatched. This CDR3 is 15 amino acids long. Germline CDR1 is SGHRS and CDR2 is YFSETQ. CDR3 DNA: TGCGCCAGCAGCCCCCAAGCGGGAGGGCCATACGAGCAGTACTTC. Protein sequence: CASSPQAGGPYEQYF.

The gene calls are TRBV11-2 and TRBJ2-7; the D gene is possibly TRBD2 (6 bases). This CDR3 is built from 13 residues. In germline, CDR1 is SGHAT, CDR2 FQNNGV. V was pared by 8 bases and J by 3 bases, with 14 bases between. CDR3 sequence: CASRLEGNYEQYV. CDR3 nucleotides: TGTGCCAGCCGACTAGAAGGAAACTACGAGCAGTACGTC.

The chain employs TRBV7-2 and TRBJ1-2, with a weak D call TRBD1 (5 bases). The CDR3 runs 16 residues. The V end lost 5 bases, the J end lost 0 bases, and 16 bases lay between the germline ends. In germline, CDR1 is SGHTA, CDR2 FQGNSA. The CDR3 nucleotides are TGTGCCAGCAGCCCCCGTATGGGAGGGGCTAACTATGGCTACACCTTC. It codes for CASSPRMGGANYGYTF.

The chain uses TRBV4-3 and TRBJ2-3, with 8 bases that match TRBD2. Germline V gene lookup returns CDR1 LGHNA and CDR2 YSLEER. J was trimmed by 4 bases and V by 1 base; bases with no gene match: 4. The CDR3 has 15 residues. The CDR3 region has the DNA TGCGCCAGCAGCCAAGGAGCGGGAGTGTCAGATACGCAGTATTTT. It translates to CASSQGAGVSDTQYF.

V and J are TRBV20-1 and TRBJ2-3; D is perhaps TRBD2 (5 bases). From germline, CDR1 is DFQATT and CDR2 SNEGSKA (reference sequence). V gave up 6 bases and J gave up 2 bases, with 12 bases separating them. This CDR3 spans 13 amino acids. The CDR3 DNA reads as TGCAGTGCGGAGGAGACTTTCACAGATACGCAGTATTTT. It codes for CSAEETFTDTQYF.

This clonotype was detected a few times. V usage is TRBV6-7 and J usage is TRBJ2-3; 7 bases align to TRBD1. TRBV6-7 is classed as an ORF, of uncertain function. V trimming: 6 bases; J trimming: 2 bases; junction bases outside the gene matches: 5. The CDR3 runs 14 residues. CDR3 loop: CASRGDRTTDTQYF. The CDR3 DNA reads as TGTGCCAGCAGGGGGGACAGAACCACAGATACGCAGTATTTT.

The chain links TRBV25-1 to TRBJ2-1; D uncertain. Looked up from germline, CDR1 is MGHDK and CDR2 is SYGVNS. The CDR3 consists of 15 residues. Deletions cut 3 bases from V and 8 bases from J, with 17 bases between. Here the CDR3 reads CASSDPGERYHEQFF. The DNA of the CDR3 is TGTGCCAGCAGTGACCCCGGCGAGCGTTACCATGAGCAGTTCTTC.

The V call is TRBV12-3 or TRBV12-4, the J call TRBJ2-5; the match to TRBD2 covers 7 bases. Trimming removed 8 bases from V and 4 bases from J; junction bases left unmatched: 16. This CDR3 comprises 16 residues. The CDR3 region has the DNA TGTGCCAGCGGCGTCGCGGTGGGAGGGGCGTTAGAGACCCAGTACTTC. Its translation is CASGVAVGGALETQYF.